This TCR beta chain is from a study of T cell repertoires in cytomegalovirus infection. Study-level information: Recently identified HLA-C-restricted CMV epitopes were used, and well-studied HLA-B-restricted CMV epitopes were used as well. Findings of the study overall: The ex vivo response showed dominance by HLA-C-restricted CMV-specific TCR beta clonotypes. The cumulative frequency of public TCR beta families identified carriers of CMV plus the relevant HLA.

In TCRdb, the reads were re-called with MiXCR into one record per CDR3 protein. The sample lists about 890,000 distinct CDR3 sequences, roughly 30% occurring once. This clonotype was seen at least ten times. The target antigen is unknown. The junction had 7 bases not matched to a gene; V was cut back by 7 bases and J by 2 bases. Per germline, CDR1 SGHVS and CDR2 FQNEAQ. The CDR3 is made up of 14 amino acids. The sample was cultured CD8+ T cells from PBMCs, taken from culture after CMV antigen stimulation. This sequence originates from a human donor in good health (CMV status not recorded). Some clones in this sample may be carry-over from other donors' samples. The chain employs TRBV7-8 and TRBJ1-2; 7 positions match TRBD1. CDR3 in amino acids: CASTQGESNYGYTF. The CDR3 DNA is TGTGCCAGCACCCAGGGGGAGTCGAACTATGGCTACACCTTC. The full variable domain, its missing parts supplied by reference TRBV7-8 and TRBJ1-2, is GAGVSQSPRYKVAKRGQDVALRCDPISGHVSLFWYQQALGQGPEFLTYFQNEAQLDKSGLPSDRFFAERPEGSVSTLKIQRTQQEDSAVYLCASTQGESNYGYTFGSGTRLTVV.